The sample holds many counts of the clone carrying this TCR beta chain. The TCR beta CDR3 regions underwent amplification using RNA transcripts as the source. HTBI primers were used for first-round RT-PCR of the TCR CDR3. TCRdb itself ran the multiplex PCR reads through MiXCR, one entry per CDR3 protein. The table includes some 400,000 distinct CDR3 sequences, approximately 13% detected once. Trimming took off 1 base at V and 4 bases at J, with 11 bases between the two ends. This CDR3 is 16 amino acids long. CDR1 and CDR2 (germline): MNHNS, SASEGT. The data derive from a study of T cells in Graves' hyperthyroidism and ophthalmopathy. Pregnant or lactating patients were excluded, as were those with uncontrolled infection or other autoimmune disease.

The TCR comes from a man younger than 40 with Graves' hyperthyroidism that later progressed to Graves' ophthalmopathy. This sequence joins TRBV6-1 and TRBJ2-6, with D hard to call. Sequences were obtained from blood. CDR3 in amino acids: CASSEEGVSGANVLTF. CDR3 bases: TGTGCCAGCAGTGAAGAAGGAGTATCCGGGGCCAACGTCCTGACTTTC.